The following is a T cell receptor (beta chain) sequence with its context. Its antigen is still unknown. These data come from a study of tissue T cells after allogeneic stem cell transplantation. Study results and limitations: Blood and spleen captured only part of the tissue TCR repertoire. Sampling depth was limited, and the cohort was small and clinically varied.

CDR1 is SGHNT, CDR2 YYREEE, per germline (reference sequence). Trimming pared 0 bases from V and 0 bases from J, leaving 7 bases between. The CDR3 extends over 14 amino acids. Assay: immunoSEQ multiplex PCR; the TCRdb copy retains only in-frame clones and omits some. The table records roughly 8,900 clones, under 75% of them present only once. The receptor was isolated from a woman between 18 and 49 years old with breast cancer. This chain uses TRBV5-4 with TRBJ2-7; D unresolved. The sequenced sample was tissue from the ileum, obtained at autopsy. CDR3 loop: CASSLGLDSYEQYF. CDR3 coding DNA: TGTGCCAGCAGCTTGGGTCTAGACTCCTACGAGCAGTACTTC.